This TCR beta chain emerged from a study of blood T cell repertoires in COVID-19. The repertoire was sequenced with immunoSEQ multiplex PCR; TCRdb's copy has only in-frame clones and lacks some. The sample records 50,000 to 70,000 clones, 75% to 90% being singletons. Sequencing was carried out using peripheral blood. This TCR derives from a woman between 70 and 85 years old with active COVID-19.

CDR3 residues: CAWSVRRQRINYGYTF. The CDR3 DNA is TGTGCCTGGAGTGTACGGCGACAGCGAATTAACTATGGCTACACCTTC. The gene calls are TRBV30 and TRBJ1-2; a possible D gene is TRBD1 (5 bases). Germline CDR1 and CDR2: GTSNPN and SVGIG (reference sequence). Trimming cost V 0 bases and J 1 base, with 15 bases left between them. CDR3 length: 16 residues.